The next 18 T cell receptor beta chains were all read from a single sample in a study of Ad26.COV2.S vaccination and SARS-CoV-2 variants. TCRdb keeps only in-frame clones here, not all; method: immunoSEQ multiplex PCR. The sample holds around 420,000 clones, roughly 90% seen once. The treatment: 19 received Ad26.COV2.S at low or high dose, single or two shots; several received placebo; per-sample allocation not given. Sampling took place 63 days after the first vaccine or placebo injection. The sequenced sample was peripheral blood, obtained in a trial of Ad26.COV2.S vaccine versus placebo. The receptors stem from a person between 18 and 65 years old who received the Ad26.COV2.S COVID-19 vaccine or a placebo.

The CDR3 sequence is CASSLGPESSYEQYF. Here the CDR3 DNA reads TGTGCCAGCAGCTTAGGCCCGGAGAGCTCCTACGAGCAGTACTTC. This chain uses TRBV7-9 with TRBJ2-7; D ambiguous. Germline V gene sequence: CDR1 SEHNR, CDR2 FQNEAQ (reference sequence). This CDR3 is built from 15 residues. V was trimmed by 1 base and J by 0 bases, leaving 10 bases between them.

The chain is built from TRBV10-1 and TRBJ1-6; the match to TRBD1 covers 11 bases. CDR1 and CDR2 (germline): WNHNN, SYGVQD (reference sequence). The CDR3 runs to 13 residues. V shed 6 bases and J 10 bases; nucleotides not matched to a gene: 2. The CDR3 nucleotides are TGCGCCAGCAGGCGGGACAGGGGGTCACCCCTCCACTTT. Its protein product is CASRRDRGSPLHF.

The chain joins TRBV19 to TRBJ1-2; 10 bases match TRBD1. Losses at the gene ends were 5 bases for V and 3 bases for J; bases not matched to a gene: 9. The germline V gene has CDR1 LNHDA and CDR2 SQIVND (reference sequence). This CDR3 has 16 amino acids. The CDR3 sequence is CASSVDRGLSDYGYTF. CDR3 in DNA: TGTGCCAGTAGTGTCGACAGGGGGCTTTCAGACTATGGCTACACCTTC.

The chain employs TRBV7-2 and TRBJ2-3; unclear D gene. The length of the CDR3 is 13 residues. The germline gives CDR1 SGHTA, CDR2 FQGNSA. Trimming stripped 7 bases from V and 6 bases from J, with 14 bases between. The CDR3 spells CASILWGSDTQYF. CDR3 nucleotides: TGTGCCAGCATCCTATGGGGATCGGATACGCAGTATTTT.

The genes are TRBV4-3 and TRBJ1-2; no firm D call. The CDR3 runs 15 residues. Germline CDR1 and CDR2: LGHNA and YSLEER. Trimming left V 1 base short and J 1 base short, with 10 bases between. CDR3 in DNA: TGCGCCAGCAGCCAAGTCGGAGTTAGTAACTATGGCTACACCTTC. Translated, it gives CASSQVGVSNYGYTF.

This chain links TRBV4-1 with TRBJ2-7, with no clear D. This CDR3 spans 13 amino acids. V lost 1 base and J 2 bases, leaving 6 bases between the germline ends. Per germline, CDR1 MGHRA and CDR2 YSYEKL. CDR3 sequence reads: CASSQAIPYEQYF. The CDR3 DNA sequence: TGCGCCAGCAGCCAAGCCATCCCCTACGAGCAGTACTTC.

This clone was detected once. J is TRBJ2-3 and V is TRBV18; 8 nucleotides align to TRBD2. The CDR3 is made up of 15 amino acids. In germline, CDR1 is KGHSH, CDR2 LQKENI. Germline trimming cut 6 bases from V and 4 bases from J; bases unmatched to any gene: 9. The CDR3 region has the DNA TGTGCCAGCTCTCCGCGGGGGGCCCGCGCAGATACGCAGTATTTT. As protein: CASSPRGARADTQYF. Full variable domain (missing parts from reference TRBV18 and TRBJ2-3): NAGVMQNPRHLVRRRGQEARLRCSPMKGHSHVYWYRQLPEEGLKFMVYLQKENIIDESGMPKERFSAEFPKEGPSILRIQQVVRGDSAAYFCASSPRGARADTQYFGPGTRLTVL.

As for this clone: This specimen includes other DNA sequences encoding the same CDR3. The gene calls are TRBV2 and TRBJ2-7; 8 nucleotides line up with TRBD1. CDR3 length equals 13 residues. With V trimmed by 6 bases and J by 0 bases, 1 base remained unmatched. Germline values: CDR1 SNHLY, CDR2 FYNNEI. The CDR3 DNA follows: TGTGCCAGCAGCGACAGGGGCTCCTACGAGCAGTACTTC. It specifies CASSDRGSYEQYF.

The chain couples TRBV7-8 to TRBJ2-2; D remains unclear. Trimming stripped 1 base from V and 0 bases from J, with 6 bases between. CDR1 is SGHVS, CDR2 FQNEAQ, per germline. The CDR3 is 15 amino acids. The CDR3 loop reads CASSLVPSNTGELFF. The CDR3 DNA follows: TGTGCCAGCAGCTTAGTACCTTCGAACACCGGGGAGCTGTTTTTT.

The genes are TRBV29-1 and TRBJ2-3, with 9 bases matching TRBD1. The CDR3 consists of 15 residues. V shed 4 bases and J 3 bases; nucleotides not matched to a gene: 8. Germline values: CDR1 SQVTM, CDR2 ANQGSEA. CDR3 region: CSVGGGDRVTDTQYF. The CDR3 bases are TGCAGCGTTGGAGGGGGGGACAGGGTAACAGATACGCAGTATTTT.

The V call is TRBV7-6, the J call TRBJ2-1, with D perhaps matching TRBD1 (6 bases). Trimming removed 5 bases from V and 8 bases from J, with 13 bases in between. Germline-derived CDR1 and CDR2 are SGHVS and FNYEAQ. The CDR3 runs to 13 residues. The CDR3 coding sequence is TGTGCCAGCAGCGGTCACAGGGTCTATGAGCAGTTCTTC. Its protein product is CASSGHRVYEQFF. The entire variable domain, with the rest obtained from reference TRBV7-6 and TRBJ2-1, is as follows: GAGVSQSPRYKVTKRGQDVALRCDPISGHVSLYWYRQALGQGPEFLTYFNYEAQQDKSGLPNDRFSAERPEGSISTLTIQRTEQRDSAMYRCASSGHRVYEQFFGPGTRLTVL.

The chain employs TRBV5-4 and TRBJ2-4; 7 nucleotides line up with TRBD2. The CDR3 runs 15 residues. V dropped 4 bases and J dropped 5; count of bases not matched to a gene: 9. Germline CDR1 is SGHNT and CDR2 is YYREEE (reference sequence). CDR3 DNA sequence: TGTGCCAGCAGCCCAGCCCGGACTAGAGAAAACATTCAGTACTTC. Residues: CASSPARTRENIQYF.

This clone appeared a few times. The chain employs TRBV5-1 and TRBJ2-7; D not certain. The CDR3 runs to 14 residues. The V end was cut by 4 bases, the J end by 3 bases, with 14 bases between. CDR1 is SGHRS and CDR2 is YFSETQ in the germline V gene. DNA of the CDR3: TGCGCCAGCAGCCCCCAATCCCCGGACTACGAGCAGTACTTC. Encoded protein: CASSPQSPDYEQYF. Using reference TRBV5-1 and TRBJ2-7 for the parts outside the CDR3, the full variable domain is KAGVTQTPRYLIKTRGQQVTLSCSPISGHRSVSWYQQTPGQGLQFLFEYFSETQRNKGNFPGRFSGRQFSNSRSEMNVSTLELGDSALYLCASSPQSPDYEQYFGPGTRLTVT.

This sequence joins TRBV18 and TRBJ1-6; TRBD1 aligns across 9 bases. This CDR3 has 15 residues. V shed 6 bases and J 11 bases; nucleotides not matched to a gene: 11. CDR1 is KGHSH and CDR2 is LQKENI in the germline V gene. The CDR3 reads CASSYTGQGPTPLHF. The CDR3 DNA reads TGTGCCAGCTCGTACACGGGACAGGGTCCGACACCCCTCCACTTT. The full variable domain, completed using reference TRBV18 and TRBJ1-6, is NAGVMQNPRHLVRRRGQEARLRCSPMKGHSHVYWYRQLPEEGLKFMVYLQKENIIDESGMPKERFSAEFPKEGPSILRIQQVVRGDSAAYFCASSYTGQGPTPLHFGNGTRLTVT.

This clone was observed once. This sequence joins TRBV11-3 and TRBJ2-2, with D perhaps matching TRBD2 (7 bases). Germline CDR1 SGHNT, CDR2 YENEEA. The CDR3 sequence is 16 residues long. Trimming pared 6 bases from V and 4 bases from J, leaving 18 bases between. In DNA form, the CDR3 reads TGTGCCAGCAGTTCCGCCCCGGGGGGCGCCACCGGGGAGCTGTTTTTT. Protein product: CASSSAPGGATGELFF.

The chain is built from TRBV9 and TRBJ2-5, with TRBD1 matching 9 bases. J gave up 5 bases and V 1 base, and 6 bases lay outside the gene matches. The germline CDR1 and CDR2 sequences are SGDLS and YYNGEE. This CDR3 has 15 residues. In DNA form, the CDR3 reads TGTGCCAGCAGCGTACGGGACAGGGCCGTGGAGACCCAGTACTTC. Amino acids: CASSVRDRAVETQYF.

This chain connects TRBV7-8 to TRBJ2-5; D not certain. Trimming stripped 5 bases from V and 5 bases from J, with 18 bases between. The CDR3 is 15 residues long. Germline CDR1 is SGHVS and CDR2 is FQNEAQ. The CDR3 DNA reads as TGTGCCAGCAGCCCCTCACGTCTTGGAAGGGAGACCCAGTACTTC. It specifies CASSPSRLGRETQYF.

The chain uses TRBV6-2 or TRBV6-3 and TRBJ2-3; 12 bases match TRBD2. The germline CDR1 and CDR2 sequences are MNHEY and SVGEGT. Trimming took 5 bases from V and 3 from J; bases not matched to a gene: 3. The CDR3 runs to 15 residues. The CDR3 loop reads CASSGGLAGTDTQYF. The DNA of the CDR3 is TGTGCCAGCAGTGGAGGACTAGCGGGAACAGATACGCAGTATTTT.